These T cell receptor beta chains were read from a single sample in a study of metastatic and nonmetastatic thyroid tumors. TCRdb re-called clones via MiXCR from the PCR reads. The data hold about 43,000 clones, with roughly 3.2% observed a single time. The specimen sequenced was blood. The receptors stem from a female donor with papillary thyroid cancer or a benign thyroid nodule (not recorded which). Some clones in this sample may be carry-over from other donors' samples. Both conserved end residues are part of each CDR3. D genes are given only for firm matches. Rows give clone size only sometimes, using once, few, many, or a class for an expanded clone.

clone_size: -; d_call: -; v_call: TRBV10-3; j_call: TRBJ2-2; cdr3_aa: CANSGSIQAAQNTGELFF; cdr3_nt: TGTGCCAACAGTGGTTCAATACAGGCGGCGCAAAACACCGGGGAGCTGTTTTTT
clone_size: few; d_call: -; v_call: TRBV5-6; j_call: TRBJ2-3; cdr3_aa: CASSLGQSVTDTQYF; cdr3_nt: TGTGCCAGCAGCTTGGGACAGTCGGTCACAGATACGCAGTATTTT
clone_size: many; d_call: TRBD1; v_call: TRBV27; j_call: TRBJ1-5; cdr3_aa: CASAPLGQGSNQPQHF; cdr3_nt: TGTGCCAGCGCGCCCTTGGGACAGGGTAGCAATCAGCCCCAGCATTTT
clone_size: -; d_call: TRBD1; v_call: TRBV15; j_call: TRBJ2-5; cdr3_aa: CATSRAMAGGEETQYF; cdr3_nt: TGTGCCACCAGCAGAGCAATGGCAGGGGGCGAAGAGACCCAGTACTTC
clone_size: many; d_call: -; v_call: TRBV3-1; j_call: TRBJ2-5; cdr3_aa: CASSQDFGRDQETQYF; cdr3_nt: TGTGCCAGCAGCCAAGATTTTGGGCGCGACCAAGAGACCCAGTACTTC
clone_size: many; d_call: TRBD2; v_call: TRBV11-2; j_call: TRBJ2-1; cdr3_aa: CASSLGTSGRGRTNEQFF; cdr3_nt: TGTGCCAGCAGCTTAGGGACTAGCGGGAGGGGGCGGACCAATGAGCAGTTCTTC
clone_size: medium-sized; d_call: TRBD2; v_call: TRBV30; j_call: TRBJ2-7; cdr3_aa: CAWAGLANVYEQYF; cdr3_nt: TGTGCCTGGGCCGGACTAGCGAATGTATACGAGCAGTACTTC
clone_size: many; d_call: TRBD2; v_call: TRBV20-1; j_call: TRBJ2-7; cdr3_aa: CSARDHGGSYEQYF; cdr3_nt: TGCAGTGCTAGAGATCACGGCGGGAGCTACGAGCAGTACTTC
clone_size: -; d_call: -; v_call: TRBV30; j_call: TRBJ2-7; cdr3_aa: CAWSGRAADEQYF; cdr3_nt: TGTGCCTGGAGTGGGAGGGCTGCCGACGAGCAGTACTTC
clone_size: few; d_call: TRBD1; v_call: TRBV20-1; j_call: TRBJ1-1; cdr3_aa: CSARLGQGITEAFF; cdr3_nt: TGCAGTGCTAGGCTGGGACAGGGAATCACTGAAGCTTTCTTT
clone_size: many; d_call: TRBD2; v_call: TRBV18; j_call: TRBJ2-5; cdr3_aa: CASSPGLAKETQYF; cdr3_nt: TGTGCCAGCTCTCCTGGACTAGCTAAAGAGACCCAGTACTTC
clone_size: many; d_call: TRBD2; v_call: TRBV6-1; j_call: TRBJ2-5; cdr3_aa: CASSAPSGNQETQYF; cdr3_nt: TGTGCCAGCAGTGCCCCTAGCGGAAACCAAGAGACCCAGTACTTC
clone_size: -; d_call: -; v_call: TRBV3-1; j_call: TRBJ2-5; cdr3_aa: CASSQVGGVAAKETQYF; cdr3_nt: TGTGCCAGCAGCCAAGTGGGCGGGGTAGCTGCTAAAGAGACCCAGTACTTC
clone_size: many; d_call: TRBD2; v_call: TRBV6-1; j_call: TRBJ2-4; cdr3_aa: CASTDSGSYIQYF; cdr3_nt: TGTGCCAGCACCGATAGCGGGAGTTACATTCAGTACTTC
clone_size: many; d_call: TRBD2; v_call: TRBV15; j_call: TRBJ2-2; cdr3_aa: CATSRERTSPRMVSNTGELFF; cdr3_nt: TGTGCCACCAGCAGAGAAAGGACTAGCCCACGTATGGTATCGAACACCGGGGAGCTGTTTTTT
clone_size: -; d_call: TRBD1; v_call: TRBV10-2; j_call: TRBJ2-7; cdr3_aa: CASAGQALAEQYF; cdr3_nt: TGCGCCAGCGCGGGACAGGCCTTGGCCGAGCAGTACTTC
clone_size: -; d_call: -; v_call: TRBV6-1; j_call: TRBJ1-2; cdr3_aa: CASSEGGGYTF; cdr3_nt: TGTGCCAGCAGTGAAGGGGGTGGCTACACCTTT
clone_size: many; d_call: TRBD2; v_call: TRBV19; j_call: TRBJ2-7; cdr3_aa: CASSTLSAGGFAHEQYF; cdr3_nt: TGTGCCAGTAGCACCCTTTCGGCGGGAGGTTTCGCCCACGAGCAGTACTTC
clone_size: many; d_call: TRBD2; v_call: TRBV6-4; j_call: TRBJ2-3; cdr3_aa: CASSEVTGGGPDTQYF; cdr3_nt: TGTGCCAGCAGTGAGGTTACGGGAGGCGGGCCAGATACGCAGTATTTT
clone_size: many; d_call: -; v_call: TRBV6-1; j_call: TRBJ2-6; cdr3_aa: CASTLSVGANVLTF; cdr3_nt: TGTGCCAGCACCCTTTCGGTTGGGGCCAACGTCCTGACTTTC
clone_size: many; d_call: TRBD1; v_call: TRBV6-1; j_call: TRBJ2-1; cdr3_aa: CASRRGPYNEQFF; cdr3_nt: TGTGCCAGCAGAAGGGGGCCGTACAATGAGCAGTTCTTC
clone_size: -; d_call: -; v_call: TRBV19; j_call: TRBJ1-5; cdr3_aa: CASRSTHSNQPQHF; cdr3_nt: TGTGCCAGTCGTTCGACACATAGCAATCAGCCCCAGCATTTT
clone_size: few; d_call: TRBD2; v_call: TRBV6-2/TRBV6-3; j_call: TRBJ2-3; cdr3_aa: CASSSPTPSGRALGTQYF; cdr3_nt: TGTGCCAGCAGTTCCCCGACTCCTAGCGGGAGGGCCCTGGGCACGCAGTATTTT
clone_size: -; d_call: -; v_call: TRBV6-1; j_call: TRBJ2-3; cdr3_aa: CASSESIRTQYF; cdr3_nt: TGTGCCAGCAGTGAATCGATCCGTACGCAGTATTTT
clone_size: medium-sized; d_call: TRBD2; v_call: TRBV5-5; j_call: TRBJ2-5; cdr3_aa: CASSKTSGSGRETQYF; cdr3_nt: TGTGCCAGCAGCAAGACTAGCGGGAGTGGGCGAGAGACCCAGTACTTC
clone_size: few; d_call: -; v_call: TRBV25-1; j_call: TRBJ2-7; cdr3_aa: CASRAGSSYEQYF; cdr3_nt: TGTGCCAGCAGGGCGGGAAGCTCCTACGAGCAGTACTTC
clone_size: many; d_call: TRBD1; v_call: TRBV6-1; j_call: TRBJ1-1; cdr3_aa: CASSPGQGEAFF; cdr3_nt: TGTGCCAGCAGTCCGGGACAGGGGGAAGCTTTCTTT
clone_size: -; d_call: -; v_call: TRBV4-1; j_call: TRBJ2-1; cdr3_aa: CASSQGQGLYNEQFF; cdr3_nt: TGCGCCAGCAGCCAAGGGCAAGGCTTATACAATGAGCAGTTCTTC
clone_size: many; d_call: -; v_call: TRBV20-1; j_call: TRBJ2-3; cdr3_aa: CSARDYDTDTQYF; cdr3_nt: TGCAGTGCTAGAGATTATGACACAGATACGCAGTATTTT
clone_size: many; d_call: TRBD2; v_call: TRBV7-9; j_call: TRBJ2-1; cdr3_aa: CASSLGTLSGDTYNEQFF; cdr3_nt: TGTGCCAGCAGCTTAGGGACCCTTAGCGGGGATACCTACAATGAGCAGTTCTTC
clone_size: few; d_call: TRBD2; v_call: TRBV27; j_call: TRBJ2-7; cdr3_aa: CASSRPGLLGYEQYF; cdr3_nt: TGTGCCAGCAGTCGCCCGGGACTACTCGGCTACGAGCAGTACTTC
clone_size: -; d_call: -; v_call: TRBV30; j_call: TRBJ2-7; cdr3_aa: CAWSITVYEQYF; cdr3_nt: TGTGCCTGGAGTATAACCGTCTACGAGCAGTACTTC
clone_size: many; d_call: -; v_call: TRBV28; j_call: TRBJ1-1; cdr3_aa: CASSSPPFEAFF; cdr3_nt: TGTGCCAGCAGTTCCCCCCCGTTTGAAGCTTTCTTT
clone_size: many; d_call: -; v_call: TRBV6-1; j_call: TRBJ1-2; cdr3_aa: CASSEVLFGYTF; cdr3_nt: TGTGCCAGCAGTGAAGTCCTTTTTGGCTACACCTTC
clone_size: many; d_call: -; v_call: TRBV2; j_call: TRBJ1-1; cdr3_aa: CASSDRARLSEAFF; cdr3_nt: TGTGCCAGCAGTGATCGGGCGCGTTTATCTGAAGCTTTCTTT
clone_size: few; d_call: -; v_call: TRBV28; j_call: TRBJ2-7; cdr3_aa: CASSFTTGSYEQYF; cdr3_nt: TGTGCCAGCAGTTTTACGACAGGCTCCTACGAGCAGTACTTC
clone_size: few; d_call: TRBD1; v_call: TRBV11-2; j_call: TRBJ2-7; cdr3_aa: CASSLDRGQFSYEQYF; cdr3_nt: TGTGCCAGCAGCTTAGATAGGGGGCAGTTCTCCTACGAGCAGTACTTC
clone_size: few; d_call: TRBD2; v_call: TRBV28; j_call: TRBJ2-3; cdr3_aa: CASSFVAGTDTQYF; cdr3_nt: TGTGCCAGCAGTTTTGTAGCGGGAACAGATACGCAGTATTTT
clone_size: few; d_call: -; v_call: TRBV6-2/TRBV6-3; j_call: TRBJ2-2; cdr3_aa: CASVARAANTGELFF; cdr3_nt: TGTGCCAGCGTGGCAAGGGCAGCGAACACCGGGGAGCTGTTTTTT
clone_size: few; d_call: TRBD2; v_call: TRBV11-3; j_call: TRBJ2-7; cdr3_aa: CASSSPTSQITSYEQYF; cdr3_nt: TGTGCCAGCAGCTCCCCGACTAGCCAAATCACCTCCTACGAGCAGTACTTC
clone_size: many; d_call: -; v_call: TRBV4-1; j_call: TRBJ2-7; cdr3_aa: CATINGYLFSYEQYF; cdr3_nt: TGCGCCACCATAAATGGGTACCTCTTCTCCTACGAGCAGTACTTC
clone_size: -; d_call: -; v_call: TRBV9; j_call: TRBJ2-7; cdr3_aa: CASSAFPYSSYEQYF; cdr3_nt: TGTGCCAGCAGCGCCTTTCCGTACAGCTCCTACGAGCAGTACTTC
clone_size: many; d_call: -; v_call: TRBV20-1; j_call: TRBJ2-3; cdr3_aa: CSARGTVGDTQYF; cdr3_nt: TGCAGTGCTAGAGGGACGGTGGGGGATACGCAGTATTTT
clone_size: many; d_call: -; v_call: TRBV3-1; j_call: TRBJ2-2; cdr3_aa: CASSQGMVGELFF; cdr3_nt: TGTGCCAGCAGCCAAGGAATGGTCGGGGAGCTGTTTTTT
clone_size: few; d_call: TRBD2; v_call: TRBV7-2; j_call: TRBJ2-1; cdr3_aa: CASSLSAGAGDNEQFF; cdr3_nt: TGTGCCAGCAGCTTATCAGCGGGGGCGGGGGACAATGAGCAGTTCTTC
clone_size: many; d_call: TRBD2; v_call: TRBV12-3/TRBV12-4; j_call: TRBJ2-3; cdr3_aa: CASSLEAGDTDTQYF; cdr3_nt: TGTGCCAGCAGTTTAGAAGCGGGGGACACAGATACGCAGTATTTT
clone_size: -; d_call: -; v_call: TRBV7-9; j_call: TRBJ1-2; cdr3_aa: CASSGEIYGYTF; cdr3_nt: TGTGCCAGCAGCGGGGAGATCTATGGCTACACCTTC
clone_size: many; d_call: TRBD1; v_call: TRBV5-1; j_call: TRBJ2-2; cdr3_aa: CASSLQGAVGELFF; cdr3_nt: TGCGCCAGCAGCCTACAGGGGGCAGTCGGGGAGCTGTTTTTT
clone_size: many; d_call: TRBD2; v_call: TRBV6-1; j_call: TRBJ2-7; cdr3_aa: CASSYLAGGYEQYF; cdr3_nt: TGTGCCAGCAGTTATTTAGCGGGCGGCTACGAGCAGTACTTC
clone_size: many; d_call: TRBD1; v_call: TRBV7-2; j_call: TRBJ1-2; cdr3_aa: CASSPAQGASGYTF; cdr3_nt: TGTGCCAGCAGCCCCGCACAGGGGGCAAGTGGCTACACCTTC
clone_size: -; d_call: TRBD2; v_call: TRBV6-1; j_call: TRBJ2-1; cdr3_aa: CASSFRSGTSYNEQFF; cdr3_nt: TGTGCCAGCAGTTTCCGAAGCGGGACCTCCTACAATGAGCAGTTCTTC
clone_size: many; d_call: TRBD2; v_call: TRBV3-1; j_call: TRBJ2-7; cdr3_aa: CASSPRTSGYEQYF; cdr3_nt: TGTGCCAGCAGCCCCAGGACTAGCGGCTACGAGCAGTACTTC
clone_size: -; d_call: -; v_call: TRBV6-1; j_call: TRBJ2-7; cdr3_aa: CASSHFKPGINEQYF; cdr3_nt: TGTGCCAGCAGCCACTTTAAACCGGGCATCAACGAGCAGTACTTC
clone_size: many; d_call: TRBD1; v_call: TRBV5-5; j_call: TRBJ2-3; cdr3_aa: CASSLADRATANTDTQYF; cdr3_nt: TGTGCCAGCAGCTTGGCCGACAGGGCCACCGCCAACACGGATACGCAGTATTTT
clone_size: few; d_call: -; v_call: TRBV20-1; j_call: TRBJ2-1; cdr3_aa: CSARVDSYNEQFF; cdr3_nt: TGCAGTGCTAGAGTTGACTCCTACAATGAGCAGTTCTTC
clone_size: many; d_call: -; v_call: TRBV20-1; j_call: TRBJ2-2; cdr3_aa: CSARGAGTGELFF; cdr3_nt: TGCAGTGCTAGGGGGGCAGGCACCGGGGAGCTGTTTTTT
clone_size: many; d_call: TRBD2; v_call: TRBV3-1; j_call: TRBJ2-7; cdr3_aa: CASSQGREGEQYF; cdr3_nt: TGTGCCAGCAGCCAGGGTCGGGAGGGCGAGCAGTACTTC
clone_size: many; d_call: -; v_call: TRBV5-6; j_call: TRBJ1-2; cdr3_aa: CASSTGTRQTKKGF; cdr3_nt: TGTGCCAGCAGCACCGGTACGCGACAGACCAAAAAGGGCTTC